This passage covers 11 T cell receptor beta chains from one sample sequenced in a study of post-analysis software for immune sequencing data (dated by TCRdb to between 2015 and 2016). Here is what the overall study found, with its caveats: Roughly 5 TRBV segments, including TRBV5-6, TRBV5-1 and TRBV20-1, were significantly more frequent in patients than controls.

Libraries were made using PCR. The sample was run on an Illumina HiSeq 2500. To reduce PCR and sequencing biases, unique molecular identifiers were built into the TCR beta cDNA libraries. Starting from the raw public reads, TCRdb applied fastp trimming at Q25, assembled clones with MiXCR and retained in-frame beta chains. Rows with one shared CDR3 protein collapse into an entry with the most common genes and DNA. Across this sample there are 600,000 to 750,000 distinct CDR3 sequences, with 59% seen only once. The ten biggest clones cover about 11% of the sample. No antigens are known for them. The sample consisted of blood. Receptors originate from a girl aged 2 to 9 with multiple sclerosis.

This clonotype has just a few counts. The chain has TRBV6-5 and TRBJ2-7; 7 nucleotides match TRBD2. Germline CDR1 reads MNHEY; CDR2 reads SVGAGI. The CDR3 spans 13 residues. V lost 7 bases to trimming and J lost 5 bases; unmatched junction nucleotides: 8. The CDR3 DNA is TGTGCCAGCACAGGCGGGAGTTTGGACGAGCAGTACTTC. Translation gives CASTGGSLDEQYF.

Here the CDR3 DNA reads TGTGCCATCAGGGGGACGGGCCAACAGCCCTACAATGAGCAGTTCTTC. Protein sequence: CAIRGTGQQPYNEQFF. The chain couples TRBV10-3 to TRBJ2-1; D is possibly TRBD1 or TRBD2 (5 bases each). Trimming removed 6 bases from V and 2 bases from J, with 17 bases in between. The germline V gene encodes CDR1 ENHRY and CDR2 SYGVKD. This CDR3 contains 16 residues.

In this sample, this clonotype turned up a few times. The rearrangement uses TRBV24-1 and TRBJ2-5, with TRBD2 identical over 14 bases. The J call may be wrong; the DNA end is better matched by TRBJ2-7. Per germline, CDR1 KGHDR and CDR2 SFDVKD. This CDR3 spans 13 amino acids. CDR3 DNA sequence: TGTGCCAACCCAGGACTAGCGGGAGGCGAGCAGTACTTC. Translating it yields CANPGLAGGEQYF.

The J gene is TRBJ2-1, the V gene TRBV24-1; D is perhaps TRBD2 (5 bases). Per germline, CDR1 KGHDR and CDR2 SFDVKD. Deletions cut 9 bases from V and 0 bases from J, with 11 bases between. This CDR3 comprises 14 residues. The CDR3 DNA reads TGTGCCACCTCCGGGGTCAGCTCCTACAATGAGCAGTTCTTC. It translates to CATSGVSSYNEQFF.

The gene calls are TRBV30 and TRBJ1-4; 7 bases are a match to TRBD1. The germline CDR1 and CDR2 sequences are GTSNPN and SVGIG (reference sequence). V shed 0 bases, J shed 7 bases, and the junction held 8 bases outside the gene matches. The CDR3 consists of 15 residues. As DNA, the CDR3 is TGTGCCTGGAGTGTACGAAAGGGGGCAGGTGAAAAACTGTTTTTT. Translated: CAWSVRKGAGEKLFF.

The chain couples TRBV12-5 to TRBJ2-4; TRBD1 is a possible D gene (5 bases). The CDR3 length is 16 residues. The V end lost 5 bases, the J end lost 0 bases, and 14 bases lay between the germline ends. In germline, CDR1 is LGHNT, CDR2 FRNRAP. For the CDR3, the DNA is TGTGCTAGTGGTACCCTAGGGGCTCTAGCCAAAAACATTCAGTACTTC. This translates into CASGTLGALAKNIQYF. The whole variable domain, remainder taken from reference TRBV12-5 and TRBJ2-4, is DARVTQTPRHKVTEMGQEVTMRCQPILGHNTVFWYRQTMMQGLELLAYFRNRAPLDDSGMPKDRFSAEMPDATLATLKIQPSEPRDSAVYFCASGTLGALAKNIQYFGAGTRLSVL.

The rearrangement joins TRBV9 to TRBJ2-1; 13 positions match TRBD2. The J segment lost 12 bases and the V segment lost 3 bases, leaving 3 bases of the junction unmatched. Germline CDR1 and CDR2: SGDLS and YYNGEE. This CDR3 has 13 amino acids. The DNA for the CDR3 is TGTGCCAGCAGCGGGACTAGCGGGGGTTTGCAGTTCTTC. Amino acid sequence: CASSGTSGGLQFF.

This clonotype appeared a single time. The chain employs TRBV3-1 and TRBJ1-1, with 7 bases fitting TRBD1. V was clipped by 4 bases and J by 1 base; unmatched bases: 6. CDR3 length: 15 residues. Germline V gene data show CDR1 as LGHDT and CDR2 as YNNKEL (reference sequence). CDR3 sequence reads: CASSPQGWKNTEAFF. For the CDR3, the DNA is TGTGCCAGCAGCCCACAGGGGTGGAAGAACACTGAAGCTTTCTTT.

The CDR3 DNA is TGTGCCAGCAGCCAGGGGGACAGCCCCCAAGAGACCCAGTACTTC. Amino acid sequence: CASSQGDSPQETQYF. V usage is TRBV5-5 and J usage is TRBJ2-5; 7 bases are shared with TRBD1. This CDR3 region has 15 residues. The J segment lost 1 base and the V segment lost 4 bases, leaving 7 bases of the junction unmatched. The V gene's germline CDR1 is SGHKS and CDR2 YYEKEE (reference sequence).

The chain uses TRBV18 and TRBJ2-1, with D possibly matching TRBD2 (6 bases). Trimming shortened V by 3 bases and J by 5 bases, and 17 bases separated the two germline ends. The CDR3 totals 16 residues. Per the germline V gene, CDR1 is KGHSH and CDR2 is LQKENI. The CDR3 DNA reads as TGTGCCAGCTCACCCCGTATCAGTAGCGGCGACAATGAGCAGTTCTTC. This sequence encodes CASSPRISSGDNEQFF.

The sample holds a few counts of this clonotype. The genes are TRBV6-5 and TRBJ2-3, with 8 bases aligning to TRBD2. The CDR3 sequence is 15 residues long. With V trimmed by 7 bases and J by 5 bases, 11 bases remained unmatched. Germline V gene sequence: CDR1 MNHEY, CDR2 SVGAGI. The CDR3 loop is CASKPSSGWGDTQYF. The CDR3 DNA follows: TGTGCCAGCAAACCCTCTAGCGGGTGGGGAGATACGCAGTATTTT.